This T cell receptor beta chain came from a study of T-cell memory formation after mild COVID-19. Each CDR3 protein is one row after TCRdb ran MiXCR on the 5' RACE reads. The profile shows hundreds of thousands of distinct CDR3 sequences, over 15% of them singletons. V shed 6 bases and J shed 2 bases, with 12 bases lying between them. This CDR3 is 14 amino acids long. The chain uses TRBV12-3 or TRBV12-4 and TRBJ2-3; possibly TRBD2 for D (5 bases). Specimen: PBMCs or a T cell subset sorted from them (not recorded which). The sequence was collected from a man in his late teens or twenties who had mild COVID-19 (a few samples of this study predate the infection). Cell type and time point are not known. In nucleotides, the CDR3 is TGTGCCAGCAGCCAAAAGACTACCACAGATACGCAGTATTTT. Translated: CASSQKTTTDTQYF.